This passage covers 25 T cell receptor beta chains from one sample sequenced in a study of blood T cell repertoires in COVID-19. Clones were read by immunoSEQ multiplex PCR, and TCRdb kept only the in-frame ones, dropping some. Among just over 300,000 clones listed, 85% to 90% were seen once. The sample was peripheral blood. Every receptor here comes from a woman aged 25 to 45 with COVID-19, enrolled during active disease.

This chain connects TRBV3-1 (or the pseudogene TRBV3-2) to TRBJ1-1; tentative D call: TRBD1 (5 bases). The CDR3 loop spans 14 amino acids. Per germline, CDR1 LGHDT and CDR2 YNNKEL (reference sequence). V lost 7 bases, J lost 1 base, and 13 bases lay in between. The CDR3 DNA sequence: TGTGCCAGCACCTACAGGTCCAGGAACACTGAAGCTTTCTTT. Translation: CASTYRSRNTEAFF.

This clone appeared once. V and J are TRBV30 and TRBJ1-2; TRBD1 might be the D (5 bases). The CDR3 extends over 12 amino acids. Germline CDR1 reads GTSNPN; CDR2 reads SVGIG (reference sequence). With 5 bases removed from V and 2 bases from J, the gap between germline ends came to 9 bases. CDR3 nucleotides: TGTGCCTGGGATCGGGGGAACTATGGCTACACCTTC. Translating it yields CAWDRGNYGYTF.

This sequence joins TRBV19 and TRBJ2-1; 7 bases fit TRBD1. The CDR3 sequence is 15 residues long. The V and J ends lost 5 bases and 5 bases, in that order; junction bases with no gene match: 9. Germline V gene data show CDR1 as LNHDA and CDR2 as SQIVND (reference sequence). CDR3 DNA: TGTGCCAGTAGTTTAACCGGGACAGAACACAATGAGCAGTTCTTC. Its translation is CASSLTGTEHNEQFF.

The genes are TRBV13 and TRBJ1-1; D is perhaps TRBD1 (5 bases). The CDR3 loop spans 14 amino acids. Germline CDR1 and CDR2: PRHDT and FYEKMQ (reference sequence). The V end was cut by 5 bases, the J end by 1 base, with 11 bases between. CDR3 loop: CASSRRGANTEAFF. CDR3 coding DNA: TGTGCCAGCAGCCGTCGTGGGGCGAACACTGAAGCTTTCTTT.

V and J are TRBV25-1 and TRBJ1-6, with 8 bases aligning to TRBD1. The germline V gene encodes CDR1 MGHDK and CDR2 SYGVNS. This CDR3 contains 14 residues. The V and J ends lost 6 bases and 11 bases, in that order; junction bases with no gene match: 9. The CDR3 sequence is CASSPSGQGPPLHF. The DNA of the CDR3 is TGTGCCAGCAGCCCCTCTGGACAGGGCCCACCCCTCCACTTT.

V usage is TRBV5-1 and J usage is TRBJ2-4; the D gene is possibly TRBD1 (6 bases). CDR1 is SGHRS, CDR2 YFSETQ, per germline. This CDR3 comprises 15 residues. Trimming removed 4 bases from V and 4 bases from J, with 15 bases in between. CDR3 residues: CASSENVGAKNIQYF. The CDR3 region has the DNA TGCGCCAGCAGCGAGAATGTGGGGGCTAAAAACATTCAGTACTTC.

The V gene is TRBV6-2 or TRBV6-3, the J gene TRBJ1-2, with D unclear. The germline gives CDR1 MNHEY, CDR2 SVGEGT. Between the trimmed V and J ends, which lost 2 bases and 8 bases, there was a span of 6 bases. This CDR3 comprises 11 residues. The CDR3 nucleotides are TGTGCCAGCAGTTACGCAGTAGGCTACACCTTC. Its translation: CASSYAVGYTF.

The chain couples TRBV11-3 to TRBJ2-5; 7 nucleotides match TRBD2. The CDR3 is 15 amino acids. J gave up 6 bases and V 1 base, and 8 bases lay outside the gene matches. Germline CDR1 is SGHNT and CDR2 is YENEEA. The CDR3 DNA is TGTGCCAGCAGCTTAGCCCGGGGACTATGGAAGACCCAGTACTTC. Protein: CASSLARGLWKTQYF.

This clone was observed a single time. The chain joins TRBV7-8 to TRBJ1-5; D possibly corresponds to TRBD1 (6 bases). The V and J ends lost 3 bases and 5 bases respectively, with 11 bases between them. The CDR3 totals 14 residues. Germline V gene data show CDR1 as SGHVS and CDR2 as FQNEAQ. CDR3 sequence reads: CASSLSAGDQPQHF. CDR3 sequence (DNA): TGTGCCAGCAGCTTGAGTGCAGGGGATCAGCCCCAGCATTTT. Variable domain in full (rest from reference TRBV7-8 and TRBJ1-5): GAGVSQSPRYKVAKRGQDVALRCDPISGHVSLFWYQQALGQGPEFLTYFQNEAQLDKSGLPSDRFFAERPEGSVSTLKIQRTQQEDSAVYLCASSLSAGDQPQHFGDGTRLSIL.

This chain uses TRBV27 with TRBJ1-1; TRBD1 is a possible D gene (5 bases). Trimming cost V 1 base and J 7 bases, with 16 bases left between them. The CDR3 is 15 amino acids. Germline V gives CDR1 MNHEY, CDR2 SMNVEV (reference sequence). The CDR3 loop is CASSLFGGEKNEAFF. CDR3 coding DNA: TGTGCCAGCAGTTTATTTGGGGGGGAAAAGAATGAAGCTTTCTTT.

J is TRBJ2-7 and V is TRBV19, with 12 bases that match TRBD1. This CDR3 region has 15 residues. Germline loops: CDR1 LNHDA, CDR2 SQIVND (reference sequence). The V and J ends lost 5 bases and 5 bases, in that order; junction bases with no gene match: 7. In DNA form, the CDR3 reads TGTGCCAGTAGTTTTCCCGGGACAGGGGGCAACGAGCAGTACTTC. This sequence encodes CASSFPGTGGNEQYF.

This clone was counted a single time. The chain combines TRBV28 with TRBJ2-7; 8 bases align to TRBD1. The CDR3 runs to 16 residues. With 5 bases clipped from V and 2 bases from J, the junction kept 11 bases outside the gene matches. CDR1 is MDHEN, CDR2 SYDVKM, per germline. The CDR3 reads CASSPGDRRRTYEQYV. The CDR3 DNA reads TGTGCCAGCAGTCCGGGGGACAGGAGACGGACCTACGAGCAGTACGTC.

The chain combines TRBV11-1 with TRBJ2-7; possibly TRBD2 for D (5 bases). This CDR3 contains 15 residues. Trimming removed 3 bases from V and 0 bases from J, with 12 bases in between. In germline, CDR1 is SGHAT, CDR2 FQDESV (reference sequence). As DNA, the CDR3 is TGTGCCAGCAGCTTTTCGCGAGGGAGCTCCTACGAGCAGTACTTC. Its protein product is CASSFSRGSSYEQYF.

The CDR3 DNA follows: TGTGCCAGCAGCTTAGTCCCATCCACACACATGAACACTGAAGCTTTCTTT. Translation: CASSLVPSTHMNTEAFF. The rearrangement uses TRBV7-9 and TRBJ1-1, with no clear D. V lost 1 base, J lost 0 bases, and 15 bases lay in between. Germline CDR1 reads SEHNR; CDR2 reads FQNEAQ (reference sequence). This CDR3 region has 17 residues.

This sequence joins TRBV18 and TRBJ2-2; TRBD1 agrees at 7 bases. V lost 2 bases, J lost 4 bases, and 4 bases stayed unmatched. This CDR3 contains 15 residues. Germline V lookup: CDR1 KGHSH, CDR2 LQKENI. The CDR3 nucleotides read TGTGCCAGCTCACCAGCCCAGGGGGTCACCGGGGAGCTGTTTTTT. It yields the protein CASSPAQGVTGELFF.

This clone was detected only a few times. The CDR3 sequence is CATSPSTGYFGQPQHF. The CDR3 DNA is TGTGCCACCAGTCCGTCTACGGGTTACTTTGGTCAGCCCCAGCATTTT. The chain couples TRBV24-1 to TRBJ1-5; unclear D gene. V was cut by 6 bases and J by 6 bases, with 20 bases left in between. The CDR3 loop spans 16 amino acids. Germline V gene data show CDR1 as KGHDR and CDR2 as SFDVKD.

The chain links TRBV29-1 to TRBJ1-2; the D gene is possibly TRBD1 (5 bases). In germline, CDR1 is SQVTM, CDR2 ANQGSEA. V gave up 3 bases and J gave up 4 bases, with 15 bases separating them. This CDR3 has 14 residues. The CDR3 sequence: CSVDRAGEFYGYTF. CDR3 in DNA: TGCAGCGTTGACCGGGCGGGGGAATTCTATGGCTACACCTTC.

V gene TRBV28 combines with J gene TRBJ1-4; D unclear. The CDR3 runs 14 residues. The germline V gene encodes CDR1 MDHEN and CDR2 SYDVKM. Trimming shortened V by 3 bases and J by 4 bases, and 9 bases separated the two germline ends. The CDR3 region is CASSLGRYNEKLFF. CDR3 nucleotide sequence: TGTGCCAGCAGTTTGGGCAGGTATAATGAAAAACTGTTTTTT.

CDR3 sequence: CASSQDPSGGWYTQYF. In DNA, the CDR3 is TGTGCCAGCAGCCAAGATCCTAGCGGGGGGTGGTATACGCAGTATTTT. The V gene is TRBV4-2, the J gene TRBJ2-3, with TRBD2 matching over 11 bases. V dropped 0 bases and J dropped 7; count of bases not matched to a gene: 6. This CDR3 is built from 16 residues. In germline, CDR1 is LGHNA, CDR2 YNFKEQ.

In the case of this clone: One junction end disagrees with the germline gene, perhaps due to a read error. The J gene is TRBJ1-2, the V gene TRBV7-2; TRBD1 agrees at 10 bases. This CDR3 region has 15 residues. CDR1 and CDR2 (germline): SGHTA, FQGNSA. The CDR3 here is CASSFRQGANDGYTF. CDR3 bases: TGTGCCAGCAGCTTCCGACAGGGGGCTAACGATGGCTACACCTTC. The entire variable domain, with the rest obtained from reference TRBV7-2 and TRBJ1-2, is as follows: GAGVSQSPSNKVTEKGKDVELRCDPISGHTALYWYRQSLGQGLEFLIYFQGNSAPDKSGLPSDRFSAERTGGSVSTLTIQRTQQEDSAVYLCASSFRQGANDGYTFGSGTRLTVV.

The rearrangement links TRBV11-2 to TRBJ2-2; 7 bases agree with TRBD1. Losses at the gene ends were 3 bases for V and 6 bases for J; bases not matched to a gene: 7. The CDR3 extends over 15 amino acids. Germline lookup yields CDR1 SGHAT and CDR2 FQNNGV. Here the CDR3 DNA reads TGTGCCAGCAGCTTGACAGGGCGAACGGCCGGGGAGCTGTTTTTT. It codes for CASSLTGRTAGELFF.

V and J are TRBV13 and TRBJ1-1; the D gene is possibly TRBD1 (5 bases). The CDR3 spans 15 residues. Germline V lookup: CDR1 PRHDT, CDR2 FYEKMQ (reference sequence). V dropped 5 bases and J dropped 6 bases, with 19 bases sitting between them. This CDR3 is CASSKPQGTMAEAFF. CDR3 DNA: TGTGCCAGCAGCAAACCCCAGGGAACGATGGCTGAAGCTTTCTTT.

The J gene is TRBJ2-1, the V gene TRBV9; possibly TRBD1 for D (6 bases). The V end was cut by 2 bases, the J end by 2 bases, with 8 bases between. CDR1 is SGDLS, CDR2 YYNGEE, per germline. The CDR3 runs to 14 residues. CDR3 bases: TGTGCCAGCAGCGTTGGGACACCCTACAATGAGCAGTTCTTC. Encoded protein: CASSVGTPYNEQFF.

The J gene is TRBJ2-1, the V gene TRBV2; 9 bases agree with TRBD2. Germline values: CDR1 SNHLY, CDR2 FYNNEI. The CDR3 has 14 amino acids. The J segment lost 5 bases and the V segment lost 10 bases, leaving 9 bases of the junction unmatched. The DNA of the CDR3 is TGTGCCACCTCGATGACTAGCGGAAACAATGAGCAGTTCTTC. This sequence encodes CATSMTSGNNEQFF.

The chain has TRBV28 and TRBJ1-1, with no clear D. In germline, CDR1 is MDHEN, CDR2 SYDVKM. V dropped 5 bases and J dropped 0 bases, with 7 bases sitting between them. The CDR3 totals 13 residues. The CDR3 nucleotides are TGTGCCAGCAGTACTCCTTTGAACACTGAAGCTTTCTTT. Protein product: CASSTPLNTEAFF.